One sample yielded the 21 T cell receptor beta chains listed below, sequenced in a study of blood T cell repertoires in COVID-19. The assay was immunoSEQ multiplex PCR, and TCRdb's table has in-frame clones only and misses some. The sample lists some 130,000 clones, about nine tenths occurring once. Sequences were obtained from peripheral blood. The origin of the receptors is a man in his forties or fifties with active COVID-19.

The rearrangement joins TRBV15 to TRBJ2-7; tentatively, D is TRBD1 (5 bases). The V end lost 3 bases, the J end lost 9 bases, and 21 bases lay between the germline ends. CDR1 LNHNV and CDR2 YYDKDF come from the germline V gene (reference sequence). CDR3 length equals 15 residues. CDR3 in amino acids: CATSSSQPGPVRQYF. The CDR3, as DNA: TGTGCCACCAGCAGTTCCCAACCAGGGCCAGTCCGGCAGTACTTC.

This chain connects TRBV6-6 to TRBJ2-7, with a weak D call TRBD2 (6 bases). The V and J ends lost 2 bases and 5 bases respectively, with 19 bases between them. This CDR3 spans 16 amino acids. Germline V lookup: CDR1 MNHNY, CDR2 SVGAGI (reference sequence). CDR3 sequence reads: CASSYPTGGLEDEQYF. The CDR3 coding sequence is TGTGCCAGCAGTTACCCCACCGGAGGGCTGGAGGACGAGCAGTACTTC.

The CDR3, as DNA: TGCGCCAGCAGCCGTGACATCAATCAGCCCCAGCATTTT. This translates into CASSRDINQPQHF. V and J are TRBV5-1 and TRBJ1-5, with D hard to call. Germline loops: CDR1 SGHRS, CDR2 YFSETQ. This CDR3 region has 13 residues. V lost 4 bases and J 3 bases, leaving 8 bases between the germline ends.

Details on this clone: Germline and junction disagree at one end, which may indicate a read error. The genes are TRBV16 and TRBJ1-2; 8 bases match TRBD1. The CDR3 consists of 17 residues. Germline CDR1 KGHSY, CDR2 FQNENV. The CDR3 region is CASSHLPGQGAHYGHTF. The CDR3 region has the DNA TGTGCCAGCAGCCACCTCCCGGGGCAGGGGGCCCACTATGGCCACACCTTC.

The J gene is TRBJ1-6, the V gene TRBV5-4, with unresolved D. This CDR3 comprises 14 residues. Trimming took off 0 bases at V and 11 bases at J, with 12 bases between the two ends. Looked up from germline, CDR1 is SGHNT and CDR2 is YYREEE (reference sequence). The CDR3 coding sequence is TGTGCCAGCAGCTTGGCGGAGGGATCGGCACCCCTCCACTTT. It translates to CASSLAEGSAPLHF.

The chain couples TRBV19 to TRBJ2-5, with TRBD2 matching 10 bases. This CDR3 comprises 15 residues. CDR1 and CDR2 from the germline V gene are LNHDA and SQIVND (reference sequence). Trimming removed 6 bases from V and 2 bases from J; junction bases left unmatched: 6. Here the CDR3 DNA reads TGTGCCAGTAGACAGAGCGGGGGGGAACAAGAGACCCAGTACTTC. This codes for CASRQSGGEQETQYF.

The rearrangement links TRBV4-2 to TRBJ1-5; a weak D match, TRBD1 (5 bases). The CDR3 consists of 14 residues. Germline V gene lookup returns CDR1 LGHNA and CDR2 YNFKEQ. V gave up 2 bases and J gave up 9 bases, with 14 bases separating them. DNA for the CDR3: TGTGCCAGCAGCCAACCCAGTACGGGGGGGCCCCAGCATTTT. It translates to CASSQPSTGGPQHF.

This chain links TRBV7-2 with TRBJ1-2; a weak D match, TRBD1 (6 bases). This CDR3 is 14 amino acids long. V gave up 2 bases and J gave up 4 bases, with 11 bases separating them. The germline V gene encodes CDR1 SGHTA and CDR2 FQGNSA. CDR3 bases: TGTGCCAGCAGCTTACTTGGGACAAGCTATGGCTACACCTTC. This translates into CASSLLGTSYGYTF.

The CDR3 loop reads CAWTPQVNTEAFF. CDR3 nucleotide sequence: TGTGCCTGGACCCCCCAGGTGAACACTGAAGCTTTCTTT. The V gene is TRBV30, the J gene TRBJ1-1; D is ambiguous. V was shortened by 4 bases and J by 0 bases, with 9 bases between the two germline ends. In germline, CDR1 is GTSNPN, CDR2 SVGIG (reference sequence). This CDR3 contains 13 residues.

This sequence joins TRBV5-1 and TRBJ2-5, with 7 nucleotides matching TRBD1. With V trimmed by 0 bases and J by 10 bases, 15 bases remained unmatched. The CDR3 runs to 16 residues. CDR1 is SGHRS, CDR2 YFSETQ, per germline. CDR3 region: CASSLGAGPRRDSQYF. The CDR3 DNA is TGCGCCAGCAGCTTGGGAGCCGGACCCCGCCGGGACAGCCAGTACTTC.

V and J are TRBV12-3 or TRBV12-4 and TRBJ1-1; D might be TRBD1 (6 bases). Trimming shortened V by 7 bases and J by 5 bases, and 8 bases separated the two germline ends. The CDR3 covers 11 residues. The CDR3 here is CASTQGTEAFF. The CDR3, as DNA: TGTGCCAGCACCCAGGGGACTGAAGCTTTCTTT.

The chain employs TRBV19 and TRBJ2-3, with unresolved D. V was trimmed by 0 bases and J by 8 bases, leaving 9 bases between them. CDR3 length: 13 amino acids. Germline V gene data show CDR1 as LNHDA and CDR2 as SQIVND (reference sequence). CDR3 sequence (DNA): TGTGCCAGTAGTATAGACGTGGCAGGTACGCAGTATTTT. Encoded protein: CASSIDVAGTQYF.

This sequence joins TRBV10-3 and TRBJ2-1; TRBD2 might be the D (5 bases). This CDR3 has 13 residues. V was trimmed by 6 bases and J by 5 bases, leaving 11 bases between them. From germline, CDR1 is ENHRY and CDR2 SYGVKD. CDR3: CAIRGDNHNEQFF. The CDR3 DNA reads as TGTGCCATCAGGGGAGACAACCACAATGAGCAGTTCTTC.

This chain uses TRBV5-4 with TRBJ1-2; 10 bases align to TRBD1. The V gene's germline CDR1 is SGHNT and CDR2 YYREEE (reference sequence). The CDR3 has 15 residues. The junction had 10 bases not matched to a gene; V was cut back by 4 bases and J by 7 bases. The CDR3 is CASSRAGTGVRGYTF. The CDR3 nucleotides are TGTGCCAGCAGCCGAGCCGGGACAGGGGTTCGTGGCTACACCTTC.

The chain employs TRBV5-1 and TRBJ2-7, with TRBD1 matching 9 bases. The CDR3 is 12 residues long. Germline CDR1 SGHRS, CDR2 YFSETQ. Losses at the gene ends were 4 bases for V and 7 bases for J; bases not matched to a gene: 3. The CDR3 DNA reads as TGCGCCAGCAGCATGACAGGGGGAGAGCAGTACTTC. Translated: CASSMTGGEQYF.

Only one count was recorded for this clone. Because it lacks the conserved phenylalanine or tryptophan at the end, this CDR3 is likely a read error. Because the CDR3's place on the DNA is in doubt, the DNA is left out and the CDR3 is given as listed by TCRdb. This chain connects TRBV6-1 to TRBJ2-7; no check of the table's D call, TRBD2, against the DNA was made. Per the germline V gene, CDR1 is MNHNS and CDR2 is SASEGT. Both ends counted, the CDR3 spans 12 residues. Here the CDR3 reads CASSEPGTGRGI.

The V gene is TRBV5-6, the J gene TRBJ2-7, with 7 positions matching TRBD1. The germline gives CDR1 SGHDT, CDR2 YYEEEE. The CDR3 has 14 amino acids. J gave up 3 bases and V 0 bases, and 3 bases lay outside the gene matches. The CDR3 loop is CASSLGDSFYEQYF. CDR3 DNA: TGTGCCAGCAGCTTGGGGGACAGCTTCTACGAGCAGTACTTC.

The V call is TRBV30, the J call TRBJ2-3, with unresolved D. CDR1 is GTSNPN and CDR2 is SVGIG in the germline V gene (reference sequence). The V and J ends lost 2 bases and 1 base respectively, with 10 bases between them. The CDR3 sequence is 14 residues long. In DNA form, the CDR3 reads TGTGCCTGGAGTCAAAGTCTAGGCACAGATACGCAGTATTTT. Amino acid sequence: CAWSQSLGTDTQYF.

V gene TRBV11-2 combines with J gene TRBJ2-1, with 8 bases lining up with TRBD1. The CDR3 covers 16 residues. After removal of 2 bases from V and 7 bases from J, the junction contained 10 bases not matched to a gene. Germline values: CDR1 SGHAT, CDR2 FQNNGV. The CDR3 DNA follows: TGTGCCAGCAGCTTAACGACAGGGGAGTTTGATAATGAGCAGTTCTTC. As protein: CASSLTTGEFDNEQFF.

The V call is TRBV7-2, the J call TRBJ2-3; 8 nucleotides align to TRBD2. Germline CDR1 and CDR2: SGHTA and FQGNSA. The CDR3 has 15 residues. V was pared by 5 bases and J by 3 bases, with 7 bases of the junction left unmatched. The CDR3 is CASSPLQRGTDTQYF. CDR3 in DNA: TGTGCCAGCAGCCCCCTCCAGCGGGGGACAGATACGCAGTATTTT. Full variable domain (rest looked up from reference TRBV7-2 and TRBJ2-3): GAGVSQSPSNKVTEKGKDVELRCDPISGHTALYWYRQSLGQGLEFLIYFQGNSAPDKSGLPSDRFSAERTGGSVSTLTIQRTQQEDSAVYLCASSPLQRGTDTQYFGPGTRLTVL.

CDR3 DNA sequence: TGTGCTAGTGGTTTGGCGGTAAGAAACATTCAGTACTTC. Amino acids: CASGLAVRNIQYF. V gene TRBV12-5 combines with J gene TRBJ2-4; D call uncertain. V lost 1 base to trimming and J lost 6 bases, with 7 bases between them. The germline CDR1 and CDR2 sequences are LGHNT and FRNRAP. This CDR3 spans 13 amino acids.